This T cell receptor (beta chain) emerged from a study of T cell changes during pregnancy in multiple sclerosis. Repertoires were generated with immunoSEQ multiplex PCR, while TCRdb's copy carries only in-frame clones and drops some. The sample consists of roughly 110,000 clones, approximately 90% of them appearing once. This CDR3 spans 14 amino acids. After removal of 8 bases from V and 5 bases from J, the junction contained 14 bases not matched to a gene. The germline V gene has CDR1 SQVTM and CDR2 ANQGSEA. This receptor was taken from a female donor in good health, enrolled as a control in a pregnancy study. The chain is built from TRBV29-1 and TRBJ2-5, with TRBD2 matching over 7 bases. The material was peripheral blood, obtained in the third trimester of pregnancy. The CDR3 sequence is CSYLTGLAVETQYF. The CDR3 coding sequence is TGCAGCTACCTAACGGGGCTAGCGGTTGAGACCCAGTACTTC.